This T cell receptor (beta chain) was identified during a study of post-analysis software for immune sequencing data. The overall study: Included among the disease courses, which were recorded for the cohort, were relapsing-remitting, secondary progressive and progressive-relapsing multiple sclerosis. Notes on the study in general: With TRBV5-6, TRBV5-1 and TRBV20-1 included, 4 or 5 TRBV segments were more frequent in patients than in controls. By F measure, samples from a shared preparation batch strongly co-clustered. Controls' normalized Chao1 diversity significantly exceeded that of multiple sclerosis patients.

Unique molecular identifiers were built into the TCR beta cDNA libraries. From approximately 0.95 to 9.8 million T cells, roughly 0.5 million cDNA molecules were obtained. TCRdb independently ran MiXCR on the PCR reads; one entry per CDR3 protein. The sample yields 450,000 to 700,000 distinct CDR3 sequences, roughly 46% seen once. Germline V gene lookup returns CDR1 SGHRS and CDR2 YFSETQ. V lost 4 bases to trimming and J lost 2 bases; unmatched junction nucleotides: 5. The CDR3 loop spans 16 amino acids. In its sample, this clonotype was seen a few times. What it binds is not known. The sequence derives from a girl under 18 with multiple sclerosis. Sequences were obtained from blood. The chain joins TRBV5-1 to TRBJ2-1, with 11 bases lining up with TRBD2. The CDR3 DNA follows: TGCGCCAGCAGCAATATAGCGGGGGGGACCTACAATGAGCAGTTCTTC. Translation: CASSNIAGGTYNEQFF.